Presented here are 18 T cell receptor beta chains from one specimen sequenced in a study of blood T cells in healthy people across ages. Together with a sample-barcoded 5' primer, a J-beta primer mix was included in a second PCR lasting roughly 6 to 12 cycles. MiXCR, run by TCRdb on the 5' RACE reads, gives a single entry per CDR3 protein. The sample has 1,100,000 or so distinct CDR3 sequences; 40% to 55% are singletons. Material for sequencing was blood. These receptors originate from a woman aged 55-70 years in good health.

This clonotype was detected once. The chain has TRBV18 and TRBJ1-1, with D maybe TRBD1 (5 bases). CDR3 length: 14 amino acids. The V gene's germline CDR1 is KGHSH and CDR2 LQKENI. V was pared by 3 bases and J by 10 bases, with 18 bases between. The CDR3, as DNA: TGTGCCAGCTCACCCAATTTTGACAGTTGTGGAGCTTTCTTT. This sequence encodes CASSPNFDSCGAFF.

The chain couples TRBV27 to TRBJ2-1; D is possibly TRBD2 (6 bases). This CDR3 contains 15 residues. The germline gives CDR1 MNHEY, CDR2 SMNVEV (reference sequence). Between the trimmed V and J ends, which lost 6 bases and 3 bases, there was a span of 15 bases. The CDR3 is CASRAGSEHYNEQFF. The DNA for the CDR3 is TGTGCCAGCAGGGCGGGGTCAGAGCACTACAATGAGCAGTTCTTC.

This chain joins TRBV27 and TRBJ2-3; D is unclear. Trimming removed 3 bases from V and 6 bases from J, with 10 bases in between. CDR3 length: 13 residues. Germline-derived CDR1 and CDR2 are MNHEY and SMNVEV (reference sequence). CDR3 in amino acids: CASSFQLKDTQYF. The CDR3 DNA reads TGTGCCAGCAGTTTCCAATTAAAGGATACGCAGTATTTT.

The rearrangement links TRBV6-5 to TRBJ2-5; 7 bases map to TRBD1. CDR3 size: 15 residues. Looked up from germline, CDR1 is MNHEY and CDR2 is SVGAGI. V was clipped by 2 bases and J by 2 bases; unmatched bases: 5. In nucleotides, the CDR3 is TGTGCCAGCAGTTACGGGACAGCTTTTCAAGAGACCCAGTACTTC. It yields the protein CASSYGTAFQETQYF.

The sample holds many counts of this clonotype. The chain couples TRBV4-2 to TRBJ2-7; D could derive from TRBD1 or TRBD2 (5 bases each). Germline V gene sequence: CDR1 LGHNA, CDR2 YNFKEQ. Trimming took 3 bases from V and 6 from J, leaving 9 bases between them. The CDR3 is 12 residues long. The CDR3: CASSQGDLEQYF. In DNA form, the CDR3 reads TGTGCCAGCAGCCAGGGGGACCTCGAGCAGTACTTC.

The chain has TRBV5-5 and TRBJ2-1, with D perhaps matching TRBD1 (6 bases). The CDR3 extends over 12 amino acids. Germline V gene sequence: CDR1 SGHKS, CDR2 YYEKEE (reference sequence). With 4 bases removed from V and 15 bases from J, the gap between germline ends came to 17 bases. The chain's CDR3 is CASSATGFSSFF. The CDR3 coding sequence is TGTGCCAGCAGCGCCACAGGGTTTAGTTCGTTCTTC. Full variable domain (outside the CDR3, taken from reference TRBV5-5 and TRBJ2-1): DAGVTQSPTHLIKTRGQQVTLRCSPISGHKSVSWYQQVLGQGPQFIFQYYEKEERGRGNFPDRFSARQFPNYSSELNVNALLLGDSALYLCASSATGFSSFFGPGTRLTVL.

This chain links TRBV5-1 with TRBJ2-3; TRBD1 matches 7 bases. The CDR3 totals 15 residues. Germline V gene lookup returns CDR1 SGHRS and CDR2 YFSETQ. Trimming removed 2 bases from V and 4 bases from J; junction bases left unmatched: 7. This CDR3 is CASSLTGVGADTQYF. CDR3 nucleotides: TGCGCCAGCAGCTTAACAGGGGTTGGCGCAGATACGCAGTATTTT.

The chain joins TRBV10-3 to TRBJ2-1; the D is unclear. CDR1 ENHRY and CDR2 SYGVKD come from the germline V gene. The CDR3 covers 14 residues. Trimming removed 7 bases at V and 5 bases at J, with 15 bases between. The CDR3 DNA sequence: TGTGCCATCAATACGGACGGATCTCACAATGAGCAGTTCTTC. It encodes CAINTDGSHNEQFF.

This clonotype was detected a few times. The chain combines TRBV20-1 with TRBJ2-7; 7 nucleotides align to TRBD1. The CDR3 extends over 13 amino acids. The V gene end was trimmed by 4 bases and the J gene end by 6 bases; junction bases not matched to a gene: 9. Germline V gives CDR1 DFQATT, CDR2 SNEGSKA (reference sequence). CDR3 in amino acids: CSANRDSPREQYF. CDR3 in DNA: TGCAGTGCTAATCGGGACAGTCCTCGCGAGCAGTACTTC.

This clonotype was counted ten times or more. The rearrangement links TRBV27 to TRBJ1-2; unclear D gene. V shed 5 bases and J shed 1 base, with 11 bases lying between them. Germline CDR1 reads MNHEY; CDR2 reads SMNVEV (reference sequence). This CDR3 is built from 14 residues. The CDR3 DNA is TGTGCCAGCAGTGAGGACGCGTTTAACTATGGCTACACCTTC. Translated, it gives CASSEDAFNYGYTF.

The chain combines TRBV4-1 with TRBJ2-7; D unclear. The CDR3 is 14 residues long. CDR1 and CDR2 from the germline V gene are MGHRA and YSYEKL. Trimming cost V 3 bases and J 7 bases, with 16 bases left between them. Written as DNA, the CDR3 is TGCGCCAGCAGCCACGCGTCGGACGAGAAGGAGCAGTACTTC. Its translation is CASSHASDEKEQYF.

The V gene is TRBV5-1, the J gene TRBJ2-7, with TRBD2 identical over 9 bases. With 0 bases clipped from V and 4 bases from J, the junction kept 8 bases outside the gene matches. This CDR3 is 16 amino acids long. Germline V gene data show CDR1 as SGHRS and CDR2 as YFSETQ. The CDR3 sequence: CASSLGIAGVRYEQYF. As DNA, the CDR3 is TGCGCCAGCAGCTTGGGAATAGCGGGAGTTAGGTACGAGCAGTACTTC.

The table lists this clonotype with a few counts. CDR3 in amino acids: CASSLPGQPYEQYF. The CDR3 nucleotides read TGTGCCAGCAGCCTGCCGGGACAGCCCTACGAGCAGTACTTC. The genes are TRBV7-9 and TRBJ2-7; 7 bases are shared with TRBD1. Germline assignment: CDR1 SEHNR and CDR2 FQNEAQ (reference sequence). The CDR3 loop spans 14 amino acids. After removal of 5 bases from V and 2 bases from J, the junction contained 6 bases not matched to a gene.

V is TRBV4-1 and J is TRBJ2-1; 9 nucleotides agree with TRBD2. With V trimmed by 4 bases and J by 4 bases, 8 bases remained unmatched. CDR3 length equals 16 residues. Germline CDR1 reads MGHRA; CDR2 reads YSYEKL. This CDR3 reads CASSRAGGPAYNEQFF. CDR3 bases: TGCGCCAGCAGCCGAGCGGGAGGCCCCGCTTACAATGAGCAGTTCTTC.

This chain connects TRBV7-9 to TRBJ2-7; unclear D gene. Germline loops: CDR1 SEHNR, CDR2 FQNEAQ (reference sequence). The V end lost 3 bases, the J end lost 0 bases, and 15 bases lay between the germline ends. The CDR3 runs 16 residues. The CDR3 coding sequence is TGTGCCAGCAGCTTGGGAAAAGCTCCAGTCTCCTACGAGCAGTACTTC. Residues: CASSLGKAPVSYEQYF.

This clonotype has more than one count but fewer than ten. This chain joins TRBV3-1 and TRBJ2-7, with 10 bases matching TRBD2. Germline V gene sequence: CDR1 LGHDT, CDR2 YNNKEL (reference sequence). The V segment lost 1 base and the J segment 3 bases; nucleotides outside the gene matches: 9. This CDR3 spans 17 amino acids. CDR3 sequence (DNA): TGTGCCAGCAGCCAAGGGGCCCCGGGACTAGCGCTCTACGAGCAGTACTTC. Amino acids: CASSQGAPGLALYEQYF.

The chain recombines TRBV12-3 or TRBV12-4 with TRBJ2-1; no firm D call. The CDR3 contains 16 residues. V was cut by 6 bases and J by 0 bases, with 15 bases left in between. The CDR3 nucleotides are TGTGCCAGCAGCACCACGGGTTGTAGCTCCTACAATGAGCAGTTCTTC. As protein: CASSTTGCSSYNEQFF.

This clonotype was recorded a few times. V is TRBV9 and J is TRBJ2-1; D gene ambiguous. Trimming pared 0 bases from V and 9 bases from J, leaving 13 bases between. The germline gives CDR1 SGDLS, CDR2 YYNGEE. The CDR3 totals 14 residues. The CDR3: CASSVVLYGGEQFF. CDR3 coding DNA: TGTGCCAGCAGCGTAGTCCTCTACGGCGGTGAGCAGTTCTTC.